One and the same sample provided the 8 T cell receptor beta chains below, sequenced in a study of beta chain features in type 1 diabetes. What was sequenced were expressed TCRB transcripts, since all of the isolated RNA had been reverse transcribed. Here immunoSEQ multiplex PCR was the method, and the copy in TCRdb shows in-frame clones only, minus some. The repertoire holds some 300,000 clones, with approximately 8% as singletons. Sequencing was performed on central memory CD4+ T cells from blood. These receptors were taken from a woman under 30 in good health.

This clone has only a few counts. This chain links TRBV27 with TRBJ2-5; TRBD1 matches at 10 bases. The V and J ends lost 3 bases and 3 bases, in that order; junction bases with no gene match: 13. This CDR3 region has 18 residues. CDR1 is MNHEY and CDR2 is SMNVEV in the germline V gene (reference sequence). This chain's CDR3 is CASSFWGRDRGRKETQYF. As DNA, the CDR3 is TGTGCCAGCAGTTTTTGGGGCCGGGACAGGGGAAGGAAAGAGACCCAGTACTTC.

Only a few counts were recorded for this clone. V is TRBV4-3 and J is TRBJ2-5; D unclear. Germline CDR1 is LGHNA and CDR2 is YSLEER. V lost 3 bases and J lost 3, with 8 bases in between. This CDR3 contains 13 residues. As DNA, the CDR3 is TGCGCCAGCAGCCACAAGGTAGAAGAGACCCAGTACTTC. As protein: CASSHKVEETQYF.

This clone turned up a few times. The V and J genes are TRBV18 and TRBJ2-1; D not resolved. The CDR3 sequence is 15 residues long. V was pared by 1 base and J by 4 bases, with 11 bases between. Germline values: CDR1 KGHSH, CDR2 LQKENI. The CDR3 is CASSPQGDAYNEQFF. Here the CDR3 DNA reads TGTGCCAGCTCACCACAGGGTGACGCTTACAATGAGCAGTTCTTC.

This clone was seen more than once but under ten times. The rearrangement joins TRBV10-3 to TRBJ1-2; maybe TRBD1 (5 bases). The V end lost 2 bases, the J end lost 0 bases, and 7 bases lay between the germline ends. Germline V CDR1 and CDR2: ENHRY, SYGVKD. This CDR3 has 14 amino acids. The CDR3 spells CAISELTANYGYTF. The CDR3 nucleotides read TGTGCCATCAGTGAGCTGACAGCTAACTATGGCTACACCTTC.

In its sample, this clone was seen a few times. The chain recombines TRBV6-1 with TRBJ2-7, with D perhaps TRBD2 (5 bases). The CDR3 extends over 13 amino acids. V was clipped by 4 bases and J by 6 bases, with 13 bases between them. Germline-derived CDR1 and CDR2 are MNHNS and SASEGT. The CDR3 sequence: CASSAVRVGEQYV. Here the CDR3 DNA reads TGTGCCAGCAGTGCGGTGAGGGTGGGCGAGCAGTACGTC.

This chain connects TRBV6-5 to TRBJ2-1, with 11 bases identical to TRBD2. The CDR3 consists of 16 residues. Trimming took 6 bases from V and 6 from J; bases not matched to a gene: 10. Per the germline V gene, CDR1 is MNHEY and CDR2 is SVGAGI. In nucleotides, the CDR3 is TGTGCCAGCAGATACCGACCGGGACTAGCGGTCAATGAGCAGTTCTTC. It codes for CASRYRPGLAVNEQFF.

The chain carries TRBV5-4 and TRBJ2-5, with 7 bases aligning to TRBD1. Trimming took 0 bases from V and 5 from J; bases not matched to a gene: 7. Per the germline V gene, CDR1 is SGHNT and CDR2 is YYREEE (reference sequence). CDR3 length: 15 amino acids. CDR3 loop: CASSLGGPRGETQYF. In DNA form, the CDR3 reads TGTGCCAGCAGCTTGGGAGGACCCAGGGGGGAGACCCAGTACTTC.

This clone was found a few times. This rearrangement joins TRBV5-6 to TRBJ2-1; 7 bases are shared with TRBD2. In germline, CDR1 is SGHDT, CDR2 YYEEEE. With 4 bases clipped from V and 5 bases from J, the junction kept 3 bases outside the gene matches. This CDR3 is 13 amino acids long. As DNA, the CDR3 is TGTGCCAGCAGCGAGGGACTACACAATGAGCAGTTCTTC. It yields the protein CASSEGLHNEQFF. Full variable domain (remainder filled in from reference TRBV5-6 and TRBJ2-1): DAGVTQSPTHLIKTRGQQVTLRCSPKSGHDTVSWYQQALGQGPQFIFQYYEEEERQRGNFPDRFSGHQFPNYSSELNVNALLLGDSALYLCASSEGLHNEQFFGPGTRLTVL.